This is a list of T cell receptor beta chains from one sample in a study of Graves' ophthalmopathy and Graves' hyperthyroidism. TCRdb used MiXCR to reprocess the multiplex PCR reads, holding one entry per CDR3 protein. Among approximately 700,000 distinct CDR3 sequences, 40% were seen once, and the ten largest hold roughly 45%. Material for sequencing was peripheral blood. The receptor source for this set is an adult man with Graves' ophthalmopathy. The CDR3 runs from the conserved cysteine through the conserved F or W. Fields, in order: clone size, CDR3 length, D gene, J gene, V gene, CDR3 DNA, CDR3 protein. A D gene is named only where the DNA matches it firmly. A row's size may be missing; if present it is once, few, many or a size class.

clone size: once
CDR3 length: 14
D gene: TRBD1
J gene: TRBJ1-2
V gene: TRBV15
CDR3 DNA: TGTGCCACCAGCAGCGATACAGGGGGCTATGGCTACACCTTC
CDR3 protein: CATSSDTGGYGYTF

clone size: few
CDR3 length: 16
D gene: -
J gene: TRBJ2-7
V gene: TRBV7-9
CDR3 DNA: TGTGCCAGCAGCCCAAGTGGGATAGCGGTCGCCTACGAGCAGTACTTC
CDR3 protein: CASSPSGIAVAYEQYF

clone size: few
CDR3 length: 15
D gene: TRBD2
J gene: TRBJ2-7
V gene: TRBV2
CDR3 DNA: TGTGCCAGCAGGAACGAACTAGCGGGAGGGTACGAGCAGTACTTC
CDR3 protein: CASRNELAGGYEQYF

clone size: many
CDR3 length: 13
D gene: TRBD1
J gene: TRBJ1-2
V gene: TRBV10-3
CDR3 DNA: TGTGCCATCAGTGGAGGACAGGGGGCGGCTTACACCTTC
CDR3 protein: CAISGGQGAAYTF

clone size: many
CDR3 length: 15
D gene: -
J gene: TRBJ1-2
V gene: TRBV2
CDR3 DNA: TGTGCCAGCAGTGCACCTGTAGAGAAAGTATATGGCTACACCTTC
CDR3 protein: CASSAPVEKVYGYTF

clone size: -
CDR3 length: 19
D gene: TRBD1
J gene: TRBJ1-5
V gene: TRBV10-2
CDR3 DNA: TGCGCCAGCAGTGAGGTTGGGGACAGGATACCTACTAGCAATCAGCCCCAGCATTTT
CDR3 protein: CASSEVGDRIPTSNQPQHF

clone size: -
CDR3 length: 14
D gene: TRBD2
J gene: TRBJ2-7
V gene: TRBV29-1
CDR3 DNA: TGCAGCGCCGGGGGGGTCGGAATATACTACGAGCAGTACTTC
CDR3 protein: CSAGGVGIYYEQYF

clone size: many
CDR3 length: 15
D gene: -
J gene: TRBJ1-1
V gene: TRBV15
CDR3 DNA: TGTGCCACCAGCAGGGAGACTGCTAAGAACACTGAAGCTTTCTTT
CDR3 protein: CATSRETAKNTEAFF

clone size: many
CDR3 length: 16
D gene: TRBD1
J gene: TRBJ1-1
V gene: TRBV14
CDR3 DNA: TGTGCCAGCAGCCAAGGACAGGGGCGAAGGAACACTGAAGCTTTCTTT
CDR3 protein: CASSQGQGRRNTEAFF

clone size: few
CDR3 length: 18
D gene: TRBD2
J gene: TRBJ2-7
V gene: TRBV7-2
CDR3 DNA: TGTGCCAGCAGCACCGGGACTAGCGGGAGGACTTCCGACTACGAGCAGTACTTC
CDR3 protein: CASSTGTSGRTSDYEQYF

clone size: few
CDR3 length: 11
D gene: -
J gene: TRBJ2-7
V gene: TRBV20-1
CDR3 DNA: TGCAGTGCTAACGGGGGGCGCGAGCAGTACTTC
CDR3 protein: CSANGGREQYF

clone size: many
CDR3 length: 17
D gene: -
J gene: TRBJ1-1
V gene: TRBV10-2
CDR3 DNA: TGCGCCAGCAGTGACCTTGCGGACCCCTCTATGAACACTGAAGCTTTCTTT
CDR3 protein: CASSDLADPSMNTEAFF

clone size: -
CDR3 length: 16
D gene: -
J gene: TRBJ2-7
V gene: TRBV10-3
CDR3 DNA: TGTGCCAGCTCACTCGTTCACCAGGGTGGGGACTACGAGCAGTACTTC
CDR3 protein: CASSLVHQGGDYEQYF

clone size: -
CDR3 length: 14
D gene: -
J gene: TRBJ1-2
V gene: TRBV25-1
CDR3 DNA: TGTGCCAGCAGTGCTGGGACGGACAGAGGAGGCTACACCTTC
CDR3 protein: CASSAGTDRGGYTF

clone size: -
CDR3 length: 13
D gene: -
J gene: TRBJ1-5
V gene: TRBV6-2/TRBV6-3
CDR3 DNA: TGTGCCAGCAGTCGAATACTCAATCAGCCCCAGCATTTT
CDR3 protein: CASSRILNQPQHF

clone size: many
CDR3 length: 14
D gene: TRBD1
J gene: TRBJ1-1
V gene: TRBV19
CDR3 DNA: TGTGCCAGTAGGGGGGGGACAGGTGGCACTGAAGCTTTCTTT
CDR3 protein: CASRGGTGGTEAFF

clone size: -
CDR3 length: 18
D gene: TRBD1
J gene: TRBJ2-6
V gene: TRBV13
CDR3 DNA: TGTGCCAGCAGCGCAGACAGGGGGTTTGGTTCTGGGGTCAACGTCCTGACTTTC
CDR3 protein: CASSADRGFGSGVNVLTF

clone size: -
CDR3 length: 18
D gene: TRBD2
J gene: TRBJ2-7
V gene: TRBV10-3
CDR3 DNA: TGTGCCATCAACGAGGCAGGATTCGGGACTAGCAGAAAGGAGGAGCAGTACTTC
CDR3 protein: CAINEAGFGTSRKEEQYF

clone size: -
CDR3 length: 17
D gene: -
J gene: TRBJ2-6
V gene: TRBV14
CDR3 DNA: TGTGCCAGCAGCCAAGTCCTGGGGAACACTGGGGCCAACGTCCTGACTTTC
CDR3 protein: CASSQVLGNTGANVLTF

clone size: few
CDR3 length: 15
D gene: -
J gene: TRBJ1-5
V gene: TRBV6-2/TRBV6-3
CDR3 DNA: TGTGCCAGCAGTTACAGGAGGGTAGGCAATCAGCCCCAGCATTTT
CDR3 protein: CASSYRRVGNQPQHF

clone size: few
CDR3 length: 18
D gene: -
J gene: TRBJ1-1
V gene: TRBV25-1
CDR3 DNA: TGTGCCAGCAGTCCTTTGGGCAGGGCGACCTCGGAACACTCTGAAGCTTTCTTT
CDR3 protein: CASSPLGRATSEHSEAFF

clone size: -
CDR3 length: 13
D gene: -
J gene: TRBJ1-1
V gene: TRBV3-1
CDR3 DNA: TGTGCCAGCAGCCCGGGGGGGAATGTTGAAGCTTTCTTT
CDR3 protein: CASSPGGNVEAFF

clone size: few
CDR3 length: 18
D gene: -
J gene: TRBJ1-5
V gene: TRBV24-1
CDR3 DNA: TGTGCCAGCAGTTTTTCATTCGGGGGTATCGGTAGCAATCAGCCCCAGCATTTT
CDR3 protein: CASSFSFGGIGSNQPQHF

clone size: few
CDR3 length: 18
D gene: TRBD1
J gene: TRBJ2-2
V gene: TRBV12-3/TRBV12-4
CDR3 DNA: TGTGCCAGCAGTCCAGACAGGGTGGGTCTACGGAACACCGGGGAGCTGTTTTTT
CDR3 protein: CASSPDRVGLRNTGELFF

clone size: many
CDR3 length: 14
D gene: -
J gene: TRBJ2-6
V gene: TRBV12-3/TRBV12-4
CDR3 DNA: TGTGCCAGCCACACAGGCTCTGGGGCCAACGTCCTGACTTTC
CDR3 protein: CASHTGSGANVLTF

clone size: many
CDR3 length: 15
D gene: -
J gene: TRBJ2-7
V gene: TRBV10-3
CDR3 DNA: TGTGCCATCAGTGAAACGGGCGGCCTAGCCTACGAGCAGTACTTC
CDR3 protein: CAISETGGLAYEQYF

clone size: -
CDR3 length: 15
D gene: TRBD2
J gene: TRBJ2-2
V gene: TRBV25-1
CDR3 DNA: TGTGCCAGCAGCACGCGAACCGGGGGGGGCGGGGAGCTGTTTTTT
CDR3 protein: CASSTRTGGGGELFF

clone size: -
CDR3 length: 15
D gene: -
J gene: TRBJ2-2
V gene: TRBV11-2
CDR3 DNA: TGTGCCAGCAGCTTTTATGGGTCCCCCACCGGGGAGCTGTTTTTT
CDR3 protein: CASSFYGSPTGELFF

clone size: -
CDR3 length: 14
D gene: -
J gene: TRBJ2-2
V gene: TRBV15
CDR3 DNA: TGTGCCACCAGCAGAGGAACGGGCACCGGGGAGCTGTTTTTT
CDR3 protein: CATSRGTGTGELFF

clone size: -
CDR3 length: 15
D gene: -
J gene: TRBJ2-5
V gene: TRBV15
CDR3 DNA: TGTGCCACCAGCAGAGTGGGAGTGGGCGACGAGACCCAGTACTTC
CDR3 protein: CATSRVGVGDETQYF

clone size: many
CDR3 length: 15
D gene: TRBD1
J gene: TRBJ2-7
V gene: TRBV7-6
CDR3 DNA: TGTGCCAGCAGCTCATGGACAGGGTCCAACTACGAGCAGTACTTC
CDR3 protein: CASSSWTGSNYEQYF

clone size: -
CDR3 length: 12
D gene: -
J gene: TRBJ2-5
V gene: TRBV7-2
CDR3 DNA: TGTGCCAGCAGCTTCAAACAGGGGACCCAGTACTTC
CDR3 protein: CASSFKQGTQYF

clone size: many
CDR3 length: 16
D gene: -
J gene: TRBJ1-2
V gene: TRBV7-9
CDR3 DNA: TGTGCCAGCAGCTTCATACCAAGCAAGGGGCCCTATGGCTACACCTTC
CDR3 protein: CASSFIPSKGPYGYTF

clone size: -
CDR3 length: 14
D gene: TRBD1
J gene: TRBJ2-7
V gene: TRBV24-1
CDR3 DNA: TGTGCTAGAGTAGGGACAGGGGGCTTCTACGAGCAGTACTTC
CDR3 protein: CARVGTGGFYEQYF

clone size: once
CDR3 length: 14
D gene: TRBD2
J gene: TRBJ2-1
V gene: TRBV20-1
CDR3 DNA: TGCAGTGCTAGAAGAGCGGGAGGAGCCAATGAGCAGTTCTTC
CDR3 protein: CSARRAGGANEQFF

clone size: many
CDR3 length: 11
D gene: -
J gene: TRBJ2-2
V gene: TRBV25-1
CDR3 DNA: TGTGCCAGCGCGAACACCGGGGAGCTGTTTTTT
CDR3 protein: CASANTGELFF

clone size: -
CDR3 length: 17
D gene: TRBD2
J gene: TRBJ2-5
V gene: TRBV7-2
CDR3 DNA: TGTGCCAGCAGCTTTCGACTAGCGGGGGGGGGCTCGGGGACCCAGTACTTC
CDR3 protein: CASSFRLAGGGSGTQYF

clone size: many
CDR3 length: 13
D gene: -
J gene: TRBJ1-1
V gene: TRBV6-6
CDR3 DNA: TGTGCCAGCAGTAACAGTAAGAACACTGAAGCTTTCTTT
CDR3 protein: CASSNSKNTEAFF

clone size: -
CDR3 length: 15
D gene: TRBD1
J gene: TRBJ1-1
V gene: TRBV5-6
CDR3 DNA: TGTGCCAGCAGCTTCGTAACAGGGGGGGACACTGAAGCTTTCTTT
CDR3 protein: CASSFVTGGDTEAFF

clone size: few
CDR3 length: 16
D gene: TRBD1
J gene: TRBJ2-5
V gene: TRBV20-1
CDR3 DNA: TGCAGTGTCCGTCCCCAGGGGGCATTCGGGGTAGAGACCCAGTACTTC
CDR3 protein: CSVRPQGAFGVETQYF

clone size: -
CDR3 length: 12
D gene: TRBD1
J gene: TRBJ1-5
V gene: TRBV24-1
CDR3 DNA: TGTGCCAGCAGTCCGGACAGGGAGCCCCAGCATTTT
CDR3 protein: CASSPDREPQHF

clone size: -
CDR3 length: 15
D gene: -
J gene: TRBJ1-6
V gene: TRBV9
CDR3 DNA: TGTGCCAGCAGCCCCCTTTGGGCCCCAGGCGGGTCCCTCCACTTT
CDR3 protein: CASSPLWAPGGSLHF

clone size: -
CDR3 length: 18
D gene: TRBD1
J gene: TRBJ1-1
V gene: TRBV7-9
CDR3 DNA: TGTGCTAGCAGCTACCCCCATGGCAGGGGGCAACCTAACACTGAAGCTTTCTTT
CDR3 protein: CASSYPHGRGQPNTEAFF

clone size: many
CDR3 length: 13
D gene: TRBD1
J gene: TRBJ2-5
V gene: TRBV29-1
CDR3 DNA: TGCAGCGTCCGAGACCGGGACAGGGGTCTCCAGTACTTC
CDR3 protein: CSVRDRDRGLQYF

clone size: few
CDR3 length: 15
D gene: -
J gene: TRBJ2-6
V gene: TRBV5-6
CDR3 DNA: TGTGCCAGCAGCTGGCTTAGCTCTGGGGCCAACGTCCTGACTTTC
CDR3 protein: CASSWLSSGANVLTF

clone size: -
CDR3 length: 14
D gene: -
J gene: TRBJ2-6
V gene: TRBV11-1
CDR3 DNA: TGTGCCAGCAGCGGGAGGTCTGGGGCCAACGTCCTGACTTTC
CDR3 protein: CASSGRSGANVLTF

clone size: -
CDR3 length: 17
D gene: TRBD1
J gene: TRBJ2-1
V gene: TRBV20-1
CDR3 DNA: TGCAGTGCCTCCCGGGACAGGGGGCGAGGGAGCGGTCGGGAGCAGTTCTTC
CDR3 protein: CSASRDRGRGSGREQFF

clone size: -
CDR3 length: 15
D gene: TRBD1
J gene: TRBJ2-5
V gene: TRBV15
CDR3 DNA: TGTGCCACCAGCAGGCTTGGACAGGGACAAGAGACCCAGTACTTC
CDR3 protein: CATSRLGQGQETQYF

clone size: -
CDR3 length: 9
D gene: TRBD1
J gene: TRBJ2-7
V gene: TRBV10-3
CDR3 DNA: TGTGCCATCAGAGAAAGACAGGGGTTC
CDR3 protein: CAIRERQGF

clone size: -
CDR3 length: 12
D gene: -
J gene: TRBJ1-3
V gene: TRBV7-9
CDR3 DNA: TGTGCCAGCAGCCGGAACGGAAACACCATATATTTT
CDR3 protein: CASSRNGNTIYF